A selection of T cell receptor beta chains follows, all from one sample in a study of blood T cell repertoires in COVID-19. Generated by immunoSEQ multiplex PCR, the TCRdb table keeps only in-frame clones and is missing some. The profile covers 250,000 to 300,000 clones, with about 90% appearing a single time and around 1.3% taken by the ten largest. Sequencing was performed on PBMCs or T cells enriched from blood (not recorded which). These receptors came from a human donor in a cohort exposed to, infected with or recovered from COVID-19 (not recorded which). The donor label of this sample is uncertain. Each CDR3 is given with its conserved first and last residue. The D gene is left open where the match is weak. Size is omitted from some rows. Given values are once, few, many or a class for expanded clones.

D gene: .; clone size: .; V gene: TRBV6-5; J gene: TRBJ1-1; CDR3 DNA: TGTGCCAGCAGCTCCCGGGGAGCTTTCTTT; CDR3 protein: CASSSRGAFF
D gene: .; clone size: .; V gene: TRBV11-3; J gene: TRBJ2-2; CDR3 DNA: TGTGCCAGCAGCTTACAGGGGGGTGTAACCGGGGAGCTGTTTTTT; CDR3 protein: CASSLQGGVTGELFF
D gene: TRBD1; clone size: .; V gene: TRBV2; J gene: TRBJ2-3; CDR3 DNA: TGTGCCAGCAGTGAAGGGACAGGCGTCAGCACAGATACGCAGTATTTT; CDR3 protein: CASSEGTGVSTDTQYF
D gene: TRBD1; clone size: .; V gene: TRBV3-1/TRBV3-2; J gene: TRBJ1-2; CDR3 DNA: TGTGCCAGCAGCCAAAGGGGGACAGGGGGACGATACTTGGGCTACACCTTC; CDR3 protein: CASSQRGTGGRYLGYTF
D gene: .; clone size: .; V gene: TRBV5-4; J gene: TRBJ1-3; CDR3 DNA: TGTGCCAGCAGCCTCCTCGGTTCCTCTGGAAACACCATATATTTT; CDR3 protein: CASSLLGSSGNTIYF
D gene: .; clone size: .; V gene: TRBV5-6; J gene: TRBJ1-1; CDR3 DNA: TGTGCCAGCAACGAACAGGGATACACTGAAGCTTTCTTT; CDR3 protein: CASNEQGYTEAFF
D gene: .; clone size: .; V gene: TRBV7-2; J gene: TRBJ1-2; CDR3 DNA: TGTGCCAGCAGCTTAGACAGGGCGTACACCTTC; CDR3 protein: CASSLDRAYTF
D gene: .; clone size: .; V gene: TRBV11-2; J gene: TRBJ1-3; CDR3 DNA: TGTGCCAGCAGCTTGGGACTATCCTCTGGAAACACCATATATTTT; CDR3 protein: CASSLGLSSGNTIYF
D gene: TRBD2; clone size: .; V gene: TRBV4-3; J gene: TRBJ2-3; CDR3 DNA: TGCGCCAGCAGCCACTTAGCGGGAGGGGCAGATACGCAGTATTTT; CDR3 protein: CASSHLAGGADTQYF
D gene: .; clone size: .; V gene: TRBV30; J gene: TRBJ2-7; CDR3 DNA: TGTGCCTGGGAGACAGGCGGAACCTACGAGCAGTACTTC; CDR3 protein: CAWETGGTYEQYF
D gene: .; clone size: once; V gene: TRBV9; J gene: TRBJ1-2; CDR3 DNA: TGTGCCAGCAGCGTAGCTAACAGAAACTATGGCTACACCTTC; CDR3 protein: CASSVANRNYGYTF
D gene: .; clone size: .; V gene: TRBV18; J gene: TRBJ2-3; CDR3 DNA: TGTGCCAGCTCACCGGCGGGTATAGATACGCAGTATTTT; CDR3 protein: CASSPAGIDTQYF
D gene: .; clone size: once; V gene: TRBV18; J gene: TRBJ1-2; CDR3 DNA: TGTGCCAGCACCACAACAGTTATCCCCTATGGCTACACCTTC; CDR3 protein: CASTTTVIPYGYTF
D gene: .; clone size: .; V gene: TRBV5-6; J gene: TRBJ2-7; CDR3 DNA: TGTGCCAGCAGCTTTGCCGGGGGTAGGTACGAGCAGTACTTC; CDR3 protein: CASSFAGGRYEQYF
D gene: .; clone size: .; V gene: TRBV6-4; J gene: TRBJ2-1; CDR3 DNA: TGTGCCAGCAGGCGGGACAGTGGGAATGAGCAGTTCTTC; CDR3 protein: CASRRDSGNEQFF
D gene: .; clone size: .; V gene: TRBV5-1; J gene: TRBJ2-3; CDR3 DNA: TGCGCCAGCAGCAGCGGCACAGATACGCAGTATTTT; CDR3 protein: CASSSGTDTQYF
D gene: .; clone size: .; V gene: TRBV5-5; J gene: TRBJ2-5; CDR3 DNA: TGTGCCAGCAGATATGGGTTTTTCCAGACACAAGAGACCCAGTACTTC; CDR3 protein: CASRYGFFQTQETQYF
D gene: TRBD1; clone size: .; V gene: TRBV25-1; J gene: TRBJ1-6; CDR3 DNA: TGTGCCAGCAGTGCGACAGGGGACTATTCACCCCTCCACTTT; CDR3 protein: CASSATGDYSPLHF
D gene: TRBD1; clone size: .; V gene: TRBV5-1; J gene: TRBJ1-1; CDR3 DNA: TGCGCCAGCAGCGGGGGGACAGGAGGGAACACTGAAGCTTTCTTT; CDR3 protein: CASSGGTGGNTEAFF
D gene: .; clone size: .; V gene: TRBV11-2; J gene: TRBJ1-1; CDR3 DNA: TGTGCCAGCAGCTGGACGAGGGACACTGAAGCTTTCTTT; CDR3 protein: CASSWTRDTEAFF
D gene: .; clone size: .; V gene: TRBV3-1/TRBV3-2; J gene: TRBJ2-5; CDR3 DNA: TGTGCCAGCAGTAATTTCGGGGGAACAGAGACCCAGTACTTC; CDR3 protein: CASSNFGGTETQYF
D gene: .; clone size: .; V gene: TRBV18; J gene: TRBJ1-2; CDR3 DNA: TGTGCCAGCTCACCCACTCGGTCGGGGATGGCTTTTTATGGCTACACCTTC; CDR3 protein: CASSPTRSGMAFYGYTF